A single sample is the source of the 22 T cell receptor beta chains below, sequenced in a study of cytomegalovirus exposure and HLA in healthy donors (dated by TCRdb to about 2017). The library was built by means of the immunoSEQ multiplex PCR assay. A mixture of 60 forward primers for TCR Vbeta segments and 13 reverse primers for TCR Jbeta segments was used in the multiplex PCR. The table was pulled from immuneACCESS by TCRdb, which kept in-frame rearrangements only. Such tables lose some clones; where checked, under half of the loss comes from unresolved V genes, and the rest has no known cause. For this sample there are about 150,000 clones; roughly 79% appear just once. The leading ten clones occupy over 0.6% of the sample. The source material was PBMCs. The source is a male donor in good health and CMV-seronegative.

This sequence joins TRBV5-6 and TRBJ1-5; D is perhaps TRBD1 (6 bases). The V gene's germline CDR1 is SGHDT and CDR2 YYEEEE. The V gene lost 4 bases and the J gene lost 4 bases, with 9 bases spanning the gap. The CDR3 sequence is 13 residues long. The CDR3: CASSPQGNQPQHF. The DNA of the CDR3 is TGTGCCAGCAGCCCACAGGGAAATCAGCCCCAGCATTTT.

This sequence joins TRBV30 and TRBJ1-1, with 8 positions matching TRBD1. Germline trimming cut 1 base from V and 5 bases from J; bases unmatched to any gene: 3. Germline V gene lookup returns CDR1 GTSNPN and CDR2 SVGIG (reference sequence). CDR3 length: 13 amino acids. The CDR3 loop reads CAWSEGDRTEAFF. Written as DNA, the CDR3 is TGTGCCTGGAGTGAGGGGGACAGGACTGAAGCTTTCTTT.

The table lists this clone with a count of one. The genes are TRBV11-3 and TRBJ2-2, with a weak D call TRBD2 (5 bases). V was pared by 5 bases and J by 7 bases, with 17 bases between. This CDR3 has 15 residues. Germline V lookup: CDR1 SGHNT, CDR2 YENEEA. The CDR3 here is CASSPRAARGGELFF. CDR3 in DNA: TGTGCCAGCAGCCCGAGGGCAGCACGGGGCGGGGAGCTGTTTTTT.

This chain links TRBV4-3 with TRBJ1-1; no clear D gene. The V end was cut by 2 bases, the J end by 2 bases, with 9 bases between. Germline V gene lookup returns CDR1 LGHNA and CDR2 YSLEER. The CDR3 runs to 14 residues. The CDR3 coding sequence is TGCGCCAGCAGCCAATCGAGGGTAAACACTGAAGCTTTCTTT. Amino acid sequence: CASSQSRVNTEAFF.

The chain carries TRBV9 and TRBJ2-7; D is perhaps TRBD1 (6 bases). This CDR3 region has 15 residues. Trimming removed 0 bases at V and 5 bases at J, with 15 bases between. Germline CDR1 reads SGDLS; CDR2 reads YYNGEE. This CDR3 is CASSVDWTASHEQYF. CDR3 DNA: TGTGCCAGCAGCGTAGACTGGACAGCGTCCCACGAGCAGTACTTC.

The rearrangement joins TRBV29-1 to TRBJ1-3; D ambiguous. From germline, CDR1 is SQVTM and CDR2 ANQGSEA. The CDR3 has 11 residues. V was shortened by 6 bases and J by 4 bases, with 7 bases between the two germline ends. This CDR3 reads CSVAEGNTIYF. The DNA of the CDR3 is TGCAGCGTGGCGGAAGGAAACACCATATATTTT. The complete variable domain, with remaining parts taken from reference TRBV29-1 and TRBJ1-3, reads SAVISQKPSRDICQRGTSLTIQCQVDSQVTMMFWYRQQPGQSLTLIATANQGSEATYESGFVIDKFPISRPNLTFSTLTVSNMSPEDSSIYLCSVAEGNTIYFGEGSWLTVV.

The chain has TRBV19 and TRBJ1-4; D call uncertain. Germline lookup yields CDR1 LNHDA and CDR2 SQIVND (reference sequence). V lost 7 bases, J lost 3 bases, and 9 bases lay in between. This CDR3 region has 13 residues. CDR3 sequence reads: CASNHRANEKLFF. CDR3 bases: TGTGCCAGTAATCATCGGGCTAATGAAAAACTGTTTTTT.

This clone was seen once. This chain links TRBV30 with TRBJ1-4, with D perhaps TRBD1 (5 bases). V lost 3 bases and J lost 5, with 13 bases in between. Looked up from germline, CDR1 is GTSNPN and CDR2 is SVGIG (reference sequence). This CDR3 has 14 amino acids. CDR3 region: CAWRQDPRNEKLFF. The CDR3 region has the DNA TGTGCCTGGAGACAGGACCCTAGGAATGAAAAACTGTTTTTT. Combining the CDR3 with reference TRBV30 and TRBJ1-4 gives the whole variable domain SQTIHQWPATLVQPVGSPLSLECTVEGTSNPNLYWYRQAAGRGLQLLFYSVGIGQISSEVPQNLSASRPQDRQFILSSKKLLLSDSGFYLCAWRQDPRNEKLFFGSGTQLSVL.

This clone has only one observation. The rearrangement uses TRBV5-4 and TRBJ1-1, with D unclear. Germline values: CDR1 SGHNT, CDR2 YYREEE (reference sequence). The length of the CDR3 is 12 residues. Deletions cut 0 bases from V and 5 bases from J, with 5 bases between. CDR3 loop: CASSLGRTEAFF. CDR3 coding DNA: TGTGCCAGCAGCTTGGGGAGGACTGAAGCTTTCTTT. The full variable domain, completed using reference TRBV5-4 and TRBJ1-1, is ETGVTQSPTHLIKTRGQQVTLRCSSQSGHNTVSWYQQALGQGPQFIFQYYREEENGRGNFPPRFSGLQFPNYSSELNVNALELDDSALYLCASSLGRTEAFFGQGTRLTVV.

The V gene is TRBV7-6, the J gene TRBJ1-6; possibly TRBD1 for D (5 bases). Germline CDR1 SGHVS, CDR2 FNYEAQ. Trimming removed 1 base at V and 6 bases at J, with 7 bases between. This CDR3 has 14 amino acids. This CDR3 is CASSLGGPNSPLHF. Here the CDR3 DNA reads TGTGCCAGCAGCTTAGGGGGCCCTAATTCACCCCTCCACTTT.

The chain recombines TRBV6-6 with TRBJ1-6; no definite D call. Germline CDR1 MNHNY, CDR2 SVGAGI (reference sequence). This CDR3 is built from 15 residues. Between the trimmed V and J ends, which lost 6 bases and 0 bases, there was a span of 9 bases. CDR3 sequence (DNA): TGTGCCAGCAGATCACAGAACTCCTATAATTCACCCCTCCACTTT. Its protein product is CASRSQNSYNSPLHF.

The chain has TRBV4-1 and TRBJ2-7; no clear D gene. The ends were cut back, 1 base at V and 3 bases at J, with 13 bases in the middle. This CDR3 has 15 residues. The germline gives CDR1 MGHRA, CDR2 YSYEKL. CDR3 in DNA: TGCGCCAGCAGCCAAGGCCACGGGTTCGTCTACGAGCAGTACTTC. Translated, it gives CASSQGHGFVYEQYF.

The chain carries TRBV4-2 and TRBJ2-7, with TRBD2 identical over 11 bases. V lost 1 base to trimming and J lost 4 bases; unmatched junction nucleotides: 6. CDR1 is LGHNA and CDR2 is YNFKEQ in the germline V gene. This CDR3 region has 16 residues. This chain's CDR3 is CASSQVLTSGRYEQYF. CDR3 coding DNA: TGTGCCAGCAGCCAAGTTCTTACTAGCGGGAGATACGAGCAGTACTTC.

The chain joins TRBV5-1 to TRBJ2-7, with D uncertain. Germline values: CDR1 SGHRS, CDR2 YFSETQ. This CDR3 contains 14 residues. V was shortened by 0 bases and J by 0 bases, with 7 bases between the two germline ends. The CDR3 reads CASSLGQYSYEQYF. DNA of the CDR3: TGCGCCAGCAGCTTGGGGCAGTACTCCTACGAGCAGTACTTC.

This chain links TRBV19 with TRBJ2-7; D uncertain. Germline V lookup: CDR1 LNHDA, CDR2 SQIVND (reference sequence). The ends were cut back, 6 bases at V and 4 bases at J, with 13 bases in the middle. The CDR3 length is 13 residues. The CDR3 DNA follows: TGTGCCAGTAGCTTTGGGCAGAAATACGAGCAGTACTTC. Translation gives CASSFGQKYEQYF.

This chain uses TRBV11-3 with TRBJ2-7; TRBD1 matches at 10 bases. This CDR3 spans 14 amino acids. Germline values: CDR1 SGHNT, CDR2 YENEEA. Germline trimming cut 2 bases from V and 7 bases from J; bases unmatched to any gene: 5. The CDR3 spells CASSLRQGAPEQYF. CDR3 sequence (DNA): TGTGCCAGCAGCTTAAGACAGGGGGCGCCTGAGCAGTACTTC.

This clone was counted between two and nine times. The chain employs TRBV18 and TRBJ2-5; 7 positions agree with TRBD2. The V segment lost 6 bases and the J segment 3 bases; nucleotides outside the gene matches: 4. Germline V gene lookup returns CDR1 KGHSH and CDR2 LQKENI. The CDR3 has 13 residues. CDR3 bases: TGTGCCAGCTCCCCCGGACTAGAAGAGACCCAGTACTTC. Its protein product is CASSPGLEETQYF.

This clone was counted once. The chain's CDR3 is CASSPVGGGEQFF. As DNA, the CDR3 is TGTGCCAGCAGCCCCGTCGGGGGAGGTGAGCAGTTCTTC. The gene calls are TRBV7-9 and TRBJ2-1; TRBD2 is a possible D gene (6 bases). In germline, CDR1 is SEHNR, CDR2 FQNEAQ (reference sequence). Trimming cost V 5 bases and J 9 bases, with 14 bases left between them. This CDR3 spans 13 amino acids.

The genes are TRBV6-4 and TRBJ2-5, with 12 bases aligning to TRBD2. The V gene end was trimmed by 3 bases and the J gene end by 4 bases; junction bases not matched to a gene: 9. Germline V gene lookup returns CDR1 MRHNA and CDR2 SNTAGT. The CDR3 runs to 17 residues. DNA of the CDR3: TGTGCCAGCAGTGAGATAACTAGCGGGAGGTGGTTAGAGACCCAGTACTTC. Encoded protein: CASSEITSGRWLETQYF.

The chain uses TRBV10-1 and TRBJ2-6; TRBD1 aligns across 9 bases. Germline-derived CDR1 and CDR2 are WNHNN and SYGVQD (reference sequence). The CDR3 consists of 13 residues. With V trimmed by 10 bases and J by 5 bases, 3 bases remained unmatched. CDR3 loop: CANGQGWANVLTF. The CDR3 region has the DNA TGCGCCAACGGACAGGGGTGGGCCAACGTCCTGACTTTC.

V is TRBV7-3 and J is TRBJ2-7; 7 positions agree with TRBD2. After removal of 1 base from V and 2 bases from J, the junction contained 5 bases not matched to a gene. Germline CDR1 is SGHTA and CDR2 is FQGTGA. This CDR3 spans 15 amino acids. The CDR3 region has the DNA TGTGCCAGCAGCTTAATGTCTAGCGGCCCCTACGAGCAGTACTTC. This codes for CASSLMSSGPYEQYF.

V is TRBV6-7 and J is TRBJ2-7; D possibly corresponds to TRBD1 (5 bases). TRBV6-7 is marked as an open reading frame, function uncertain. The V gene lost 2 bases and the J gene lost 4 bases, with 12 bases spanning the gap. The CDR3 consists of 14 residues. The CDR3 DNA follows: TGTGCCAGCAGTTACGGCAGGGTAGGGTACGAGCAGTACTTC. This gives the protein CASSYGRVGYEQYF.